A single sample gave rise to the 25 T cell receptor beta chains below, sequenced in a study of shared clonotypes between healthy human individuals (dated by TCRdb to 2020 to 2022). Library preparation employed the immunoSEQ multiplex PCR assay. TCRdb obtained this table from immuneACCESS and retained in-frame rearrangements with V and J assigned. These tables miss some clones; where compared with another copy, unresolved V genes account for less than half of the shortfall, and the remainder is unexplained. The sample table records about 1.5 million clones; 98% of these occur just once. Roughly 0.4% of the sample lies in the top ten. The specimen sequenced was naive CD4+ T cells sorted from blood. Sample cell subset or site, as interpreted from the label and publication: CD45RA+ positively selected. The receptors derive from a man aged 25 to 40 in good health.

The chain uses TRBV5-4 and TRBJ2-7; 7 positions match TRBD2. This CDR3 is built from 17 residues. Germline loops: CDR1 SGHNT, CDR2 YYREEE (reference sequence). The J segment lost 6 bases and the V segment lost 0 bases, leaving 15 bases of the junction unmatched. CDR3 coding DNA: TGTGCCAGCAGCTTGGCCTCATCGACTAGCCGACGGGGCGAGCAGTACTTC. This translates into CASSLASSTSRRGEQYF.

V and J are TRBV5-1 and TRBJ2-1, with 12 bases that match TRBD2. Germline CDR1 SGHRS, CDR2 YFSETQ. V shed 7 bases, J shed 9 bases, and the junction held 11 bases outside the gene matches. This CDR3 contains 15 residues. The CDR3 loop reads CASCVTSGSVGEQFF. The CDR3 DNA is TGCGCCAGCTGCGTGACTAGCGGGAGTGTAGGTGAGCAGTTCTTC.

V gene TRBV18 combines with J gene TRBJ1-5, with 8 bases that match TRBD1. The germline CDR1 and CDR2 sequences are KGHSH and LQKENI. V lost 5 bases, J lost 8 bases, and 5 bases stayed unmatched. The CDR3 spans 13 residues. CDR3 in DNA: TGTGCCAGCTCAAGGGACAGGTCGGAGCCCCAGCATTTT. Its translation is CASSRDRSEPQHF.

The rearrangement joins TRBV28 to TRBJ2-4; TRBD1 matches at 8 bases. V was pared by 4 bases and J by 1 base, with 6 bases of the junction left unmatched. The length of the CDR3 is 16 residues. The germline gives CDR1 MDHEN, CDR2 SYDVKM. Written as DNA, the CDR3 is TGTGCCAGCAGTTCACGGACAGGGCCGGCCAAAAACATTCAGTACTTC. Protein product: CASSSRTGPAKNIQYF.

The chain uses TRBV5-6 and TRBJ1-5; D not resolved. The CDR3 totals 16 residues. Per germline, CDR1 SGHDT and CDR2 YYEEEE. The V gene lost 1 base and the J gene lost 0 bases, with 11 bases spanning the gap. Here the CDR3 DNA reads TGTGCCAGCAGCTTGACCGGGGAGGGTAGCAATCAGCCCCAGCATTTT. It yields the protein CASSLTGEGSNQPQHF.

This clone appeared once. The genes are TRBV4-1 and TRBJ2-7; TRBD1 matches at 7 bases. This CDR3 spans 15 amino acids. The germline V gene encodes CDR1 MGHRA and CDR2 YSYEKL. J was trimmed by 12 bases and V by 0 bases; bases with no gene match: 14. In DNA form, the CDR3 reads TGCGCCAGCAGCCAAGACGGCAACCTCCGGGACAGTCGGTACTTC. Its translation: CASSQDGNLRDSRYF.

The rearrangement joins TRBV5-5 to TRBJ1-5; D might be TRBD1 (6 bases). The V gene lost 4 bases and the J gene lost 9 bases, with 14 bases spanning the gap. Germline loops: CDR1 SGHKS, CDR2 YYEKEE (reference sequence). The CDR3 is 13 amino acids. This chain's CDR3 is CASSRGADRPQHF. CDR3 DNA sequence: TGTGCCAGCAGCCGGGGGGCTGATCGGCCCCAGCATTTT.

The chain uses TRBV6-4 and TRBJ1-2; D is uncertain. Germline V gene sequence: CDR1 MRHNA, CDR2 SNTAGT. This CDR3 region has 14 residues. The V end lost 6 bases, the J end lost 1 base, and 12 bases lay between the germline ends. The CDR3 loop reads CASSRNPNNYGYTF. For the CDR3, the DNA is TGTGCCAGCAGCAGGAACCCCAATAACTATGGCTACACCTTC.

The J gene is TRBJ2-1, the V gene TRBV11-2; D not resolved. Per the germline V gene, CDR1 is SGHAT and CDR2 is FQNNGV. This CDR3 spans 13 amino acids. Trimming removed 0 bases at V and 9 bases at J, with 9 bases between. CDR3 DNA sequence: TGTGCCAGCAGCTTAGATCTTCACCGTGAGCAGTTCTTC. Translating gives CASSLDLHREQFF.

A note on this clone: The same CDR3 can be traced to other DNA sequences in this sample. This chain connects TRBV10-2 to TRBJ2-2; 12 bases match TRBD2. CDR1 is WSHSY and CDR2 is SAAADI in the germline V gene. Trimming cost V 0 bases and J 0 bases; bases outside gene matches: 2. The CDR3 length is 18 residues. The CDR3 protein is CASSESGLAGANTGELFF. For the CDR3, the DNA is TGCGCCAGCAGTGAGTCGGGACTAGCGGGCGCGAACACCGGGGAGCTGTTTTTT.

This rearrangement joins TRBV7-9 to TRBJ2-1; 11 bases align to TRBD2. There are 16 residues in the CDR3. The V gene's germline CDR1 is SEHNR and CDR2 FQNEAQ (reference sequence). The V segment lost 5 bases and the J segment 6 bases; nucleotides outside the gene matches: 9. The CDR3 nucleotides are TGTGCCAGCAGCCGAAGACTAGCGGGGAGGTTCAATGAGCAGTTCTTC. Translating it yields CASSRRLAGRFNEQFF.

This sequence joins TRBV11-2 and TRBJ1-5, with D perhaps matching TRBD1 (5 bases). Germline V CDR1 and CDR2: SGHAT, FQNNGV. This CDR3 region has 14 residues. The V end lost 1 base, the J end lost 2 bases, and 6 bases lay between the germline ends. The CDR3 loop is CASSLGGGNQPQHF. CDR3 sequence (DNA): TGTGCCAGCAGCTTAGGGGGGGGCAATCAGCCCCAGCATTTT. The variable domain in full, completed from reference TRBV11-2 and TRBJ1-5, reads EAGVAQSPRYKIIEKRQSVAFWCNPISGHATLYWYQQILGQGPKLLIQFQNNGVVDDSQLPKDRFSAERLKGVDSTLKIQPAKLEDSAVYLCASSLGGGNQPQHFGDGTRLSIL.

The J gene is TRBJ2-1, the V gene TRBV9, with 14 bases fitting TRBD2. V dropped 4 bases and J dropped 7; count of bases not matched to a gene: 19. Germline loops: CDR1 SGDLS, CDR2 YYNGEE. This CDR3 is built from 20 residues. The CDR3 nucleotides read TGTGCCAGCAGCTTCCTTGGTGCGGGACTAGCGGGAGCAGCCGAAAATGAGCAGTTCTTC. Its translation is CASSFLGAGLAGAAENEQFF.

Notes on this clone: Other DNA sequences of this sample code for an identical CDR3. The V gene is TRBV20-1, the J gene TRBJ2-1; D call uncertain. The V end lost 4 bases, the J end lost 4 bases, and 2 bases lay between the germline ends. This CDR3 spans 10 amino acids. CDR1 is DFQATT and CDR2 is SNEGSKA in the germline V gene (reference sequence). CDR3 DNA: TGCAGTGCTATATACAATGAGCAGTTCTTC. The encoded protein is CSAIYNEQFF.

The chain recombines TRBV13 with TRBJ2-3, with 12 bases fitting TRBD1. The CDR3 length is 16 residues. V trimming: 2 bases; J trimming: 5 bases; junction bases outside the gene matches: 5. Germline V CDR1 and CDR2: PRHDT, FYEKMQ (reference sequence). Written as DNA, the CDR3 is TGTGCCAGCAGCTTATGGGACAGGGGGCCCAGAGATACGCAGTATTTT. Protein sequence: CASSLWDRGPRDTQYF. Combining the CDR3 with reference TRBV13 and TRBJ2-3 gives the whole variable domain AAGVIQSPRHLIKEKRETATLKCYPIPRHDTVYWYQQGPGQDPQFLISFYEKMQSDKGSIPDRFSAQQFSDYHSELNMSSLELGDSALYFCASSLWDRGPRDTQYFGPGTRLTVL.

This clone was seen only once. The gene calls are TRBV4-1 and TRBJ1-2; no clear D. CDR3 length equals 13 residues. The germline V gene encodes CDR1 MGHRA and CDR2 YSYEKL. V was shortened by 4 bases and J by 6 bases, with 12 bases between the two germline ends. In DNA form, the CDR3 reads TGCGCCAGCAGCCCCCCTCGTCAGGATGGCTACACCTTC. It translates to CASSPPRQDGYTF.

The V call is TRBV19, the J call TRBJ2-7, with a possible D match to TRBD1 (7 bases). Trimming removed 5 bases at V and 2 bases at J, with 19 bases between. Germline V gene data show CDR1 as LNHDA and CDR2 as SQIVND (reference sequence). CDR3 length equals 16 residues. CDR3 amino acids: CASSPQTGRNTYEQYF. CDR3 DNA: TGTGCCAGTAGTCCTCAGACAGGGAGGAATACCTACGAGCAGTACTTC.

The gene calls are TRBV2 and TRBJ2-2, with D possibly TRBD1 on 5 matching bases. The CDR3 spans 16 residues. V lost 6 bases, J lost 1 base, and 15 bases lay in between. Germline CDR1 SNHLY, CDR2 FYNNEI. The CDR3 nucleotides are TGTGCCAGCAGGGGCGAAGACAGCCTGAACACCGGGGAGCTGTTTTTT. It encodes CASRGEDSLNTGELFF.

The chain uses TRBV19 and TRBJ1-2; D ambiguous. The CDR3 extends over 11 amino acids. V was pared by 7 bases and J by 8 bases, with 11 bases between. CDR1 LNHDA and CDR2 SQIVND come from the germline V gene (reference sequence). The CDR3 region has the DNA TGTGCCAGTAATGGGCCGCGGGGCTACACCTTC. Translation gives CASNGPRGYTF.

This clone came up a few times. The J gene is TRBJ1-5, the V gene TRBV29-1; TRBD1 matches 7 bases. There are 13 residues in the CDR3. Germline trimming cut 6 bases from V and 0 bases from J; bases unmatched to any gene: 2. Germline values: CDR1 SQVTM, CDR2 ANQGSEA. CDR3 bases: TGCAGCGTCAGGGGGGGTAGCAATCAGCCCCAGCATTTT. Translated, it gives CSVRGGSNQPQHF.

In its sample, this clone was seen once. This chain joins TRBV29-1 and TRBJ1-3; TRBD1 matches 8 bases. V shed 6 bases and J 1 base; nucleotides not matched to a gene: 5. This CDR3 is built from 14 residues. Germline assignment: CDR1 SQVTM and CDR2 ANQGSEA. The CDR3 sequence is CSVQQGASGNTIYF. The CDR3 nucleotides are TGCAGCGTCCAGCAGGGGGCTTCTGGAAACACCATATATTTT.

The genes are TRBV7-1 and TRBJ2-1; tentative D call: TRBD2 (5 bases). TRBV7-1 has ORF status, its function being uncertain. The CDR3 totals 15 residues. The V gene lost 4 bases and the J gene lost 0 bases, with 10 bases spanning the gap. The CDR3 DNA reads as TGTGCCAGCAGCTTATTGGGGAGCTCCTACAATGAGCAGTTCTTC. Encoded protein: CASSLLGSSYNEQFF.

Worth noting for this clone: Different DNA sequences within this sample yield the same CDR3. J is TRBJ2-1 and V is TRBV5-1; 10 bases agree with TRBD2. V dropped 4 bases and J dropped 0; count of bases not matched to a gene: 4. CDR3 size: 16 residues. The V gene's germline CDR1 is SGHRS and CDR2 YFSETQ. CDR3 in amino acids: CASSAGLAASYNEQFF. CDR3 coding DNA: TGCGCCAGCAGCGCAGGACTAGCGGCCTCCTACAATGAGCAGTTCTTC.

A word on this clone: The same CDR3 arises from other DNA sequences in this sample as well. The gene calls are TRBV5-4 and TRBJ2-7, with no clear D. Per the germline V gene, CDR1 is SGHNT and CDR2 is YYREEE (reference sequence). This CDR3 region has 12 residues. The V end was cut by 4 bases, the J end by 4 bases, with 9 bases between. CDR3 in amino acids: CASSLSSYEQYF. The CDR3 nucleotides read TGTGCCAGCAGCCTGTCGTCTTACGAGCAGTACTTC.

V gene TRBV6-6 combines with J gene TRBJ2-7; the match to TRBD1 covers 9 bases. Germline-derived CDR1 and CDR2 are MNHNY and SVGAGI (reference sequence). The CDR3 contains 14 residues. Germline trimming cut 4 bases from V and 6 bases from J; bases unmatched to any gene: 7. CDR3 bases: TGTGCCAGCAGTTCGACAGGGGGGATCATCGAGCAGTACTTC. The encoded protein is CASSSTGGIIEQYF.